This T cell receptor (beta chain) was recorded in a study of cytomegalovirus exposure and HLA in healthy donors. Study-wide results and caveats: Information on immune exposure was restricted to one variable (CMV serostatus). Later analysis identified a missense DCLRE1C variant that was linked to TCR beta V- and J-gene trimming.

With respect to this clone: As yet, its antigen is unknown.

Primers included in the PCR were 60 Vbeta and 13 Jbeta primers. Some clones are missing from TCRdb's copy, which holds only in-frame ones; the method was immunoSEQ multiplex PCR. The top ten clones hold approximately 2.4% of a sample with 150,000 to 200,000 clones, around 85% of them seen once. Per the germline V gene, CDR1 is MNHNS and CDR2 is SASEGT. Germline trimming cut 5 bases from V and 5 bases from J; bases unmatched to any gene: 8. The CDR3 contains 14 residues. Specimen: PBMCs. This TCR came from a woman aged 45 to 65 in good health and CMV-seronegative. The chain is built from TRBV6-1 and TRBJ2-7, with TRBD2 matching over 8 bases. CDR3 nucleotide sequence: TGTGCCAGCAGTACCGGGACTAGGCTGGACGAGCAGTACTTC. It is translated as CASSTGTRLDEQYF.